What follows are 22 T cell receptor beta chains derived from one specimen sequenced in a study of T cell responses to AZD1222 COVID-19 vaccine (dated by TCRdb to the early 2020s). The library was produced with the immunoSEQ multiplex PCR assay. This is the immuneACCESS table as TCRdb keeps it, with only in-frame sequences that have V and J called. A part of the clones is gone; compared with another copy, unresolved V genes explain less than half, and the rest is unexplained. The sample table contains around 200,000 clones; only one count was recorded for 90% to 95% of them. The ten biggest clones cover 0.8% to 1.3% of the sample. The time point label on this specimen signifies: about 28 days (+/-7) after the second vaccine dose. The sample's treatment or condition label, in plain terms: meningococcal conjugate vaccine given as trial control. The sequencing here drew on peripheral blood, taken 28 days after the second dose of the MenACWY control vaccine. The receptors here all came from an adult who received the MenACWY meningococcal vaccine as a control.

The chain uses TRBV7-2 and TRBJ2-7; the match to TRBD1 covers 9 bases. The V segment lost 4 bases and the J segment 3 bases; nucleotides outside the gene matches: 4. The CDR3 covers 14 residues. Germline lookup yields CDR1 SGHTA and CDR2 FQGNSA. Here the CDR3 DNA reads TGTGCCAGCAGCTCCGGACAGGGGAACTACGAGCAGTACTTC. Translation: CASSSGQGNYEQYF.

The J gene is TRBJ2-2, the V gene TRBV19; possible D gene TRBD2, 5 bases. The CDR3 runs 15 residues. V was shortened by 4 bases and J by 0 bases, with 9 bases between the two germline ends. The germline V gene encodes CDR1 LNHDA and CDR2 SQIVND (reference sequence). In DNA, the CDR3 is TGTGCCAGTAGTAATCAGCGGTCGAACACCGGGGAGCTGTTTTTT. As protein: CASSNQRSNTGELFF.

This chain joins TRBV6-6 and TRBJ1-2; TRBD1 might be the D (6 bases). The germline V gene encodes CDR1 MNHNY and CDR2 SVGAGI (reference sequence). This CDR3 region has 16 residues. Trimming cost V 0 bases and J 4 bases, with 15 bases left between them. The CDR3 region is CASSYSYREVGYGYTF. In DNA form, the CDR3 reads TGTGCCAGCAGTTACTCCTACAGGGAGGTTGGCTATGGCTACACCTTC.

The chain is built from TRBV5-1 and TRBJ1-2; D ambiguous. The V and J ends lost 0 bases and 4 bases respectively, with 7 bases between them. The CDR3 extends over 13 amino acids. Germline CDR1 SGHRS, CDR2 YFSETQ. The DNA for the CDR3 is TGCGCCAGCAGCTTGGCCGAAAGCTATGGCTACACCTTC. Its translation: CASSLAESYGYTF.

This clone was seen only once. The chain joins TRBV5-4 to TRBJ2-7, with D uncertain. V was shortened by 1 base and J by 0 bases, with 11 bases between the two germline ends. This CDR3 has 15 amino acids. The germline gives CDR1 SGHNT, CDR2 YYREEE (reference sequence). The CDR3 protein is CASSLNGPSSYEQYF. The CDR3, as DNA: TGTGCCAGCAGCTTGAACGGCCCCAGCTCCTACGAGCAGTACTTC.

The CDR3 reads CGAGTGSGELFF. For the CDR3, the DNA is TGTGGGGCAGGGACAGGCTCCGGGGAGCTGTTTTTT. This chain uses TRBV6-5 with TRBJ2-2; 8 bases fit TRBD1. This CDR3 comprises 12 residues. The germline gives CDR1 MNHEY, CDR2 SVGAGI.

The chain is built from TRBV19 and TRBJ1-4; 8 bases fit TRBD1. The CDR3 covers 18 residues. Per germline, CDR1 LNHDA and CDR2 SQIVND (reference sequence). The V segment lost 5 bases and the J segment 0 bases; nucleotides outside the gene matches: 11. Here the CDR3 DNA reads TGTGCCAGTAGTCCCCAAGGACAGGGAAGCGCAACTAATGAAAAACTGTTTTTT. Protein sequence: CASSPQGQGSATNEKLFF.

The gene calls are TRBV12-3 or TRBV12-4 and TRBJ2-1; D ambiguous. This CDR3 spans 11 amino acids. Trimming removed 6 bases from V and 4 bases from J, with 4 bases in between. This CDR3 reads CASRLYNEQFF. CDR3 DNA sequence: TGTGCCAGCAGGCTGTACAATGAGCAGTTCTTC.

The chain uses TRBV27 and TRBJ2-6; 12 positions match TRBD2. The CDR3 is made up of 15 amino acids. Germline V gives CDR1 MNHEY, CDR2 SMNVEV (reference sequence). V lost 1 base and J lost 12; bases outside the gene matches: 4. The CDR3 region is CASSLWTSGAPVLTF. In nucleotides, the CDR3 is TGTGCCAGCAGTTTATGGACTAGCGGGGCCCCCGTCCTGACTTTC.

The chain has TRBV28 and TRBJ1-6, with 7 bases identical to TRBD1. CDR3 length: 14 residues. Germline lookup yields CDR1 MDHEN and CDR2 SYDVKM. V shed 6 bases, J shed 6 bases, and the junction held 5 bases outside the gene matches. CDR3 sequence: CASRTGTVNSPLHF. In nucleotides, the CDR3 is TGTGCCAGCAGAACCGGGACAGTTAATTCACCCCTCCACTTT.

V gene TRBV6-5 combines with J gene TRBJ2-7, with 7 bases that match TRBD1. V lost 6 bases to trimming and J lost 2 bases; unmatched junction nucleotides: 7. Germline-derived CDR1 and CDR2 are MNHEY and SVGAGI. The length of the CDR3 is 14 residues. The CDR3 DNA sequence: TGTGCCAGCAGCCTATACAGGGGAGCCTACGAGCAGTACTTC. It yields the protein CASSLYRGAYEQYF.

V gene TRBV6-6 combines with J gene TRBJ1-2; D is uncertain. Germline V gives CDR1 MNHNY, CDR2 SVGAGI (reference sequence). V dropped 8 bases and J dropped 4 bases, with 23 bases sitting between them. This CDR3 region has 16 residues. CDR3 DNA: TGTGCCAGCCGCCCCCCCCTGGAAGCCGGATTCTATGGCTACACCTTC. Amino acid sequence: CASRPPLEAGFYGYTF.

About this clone itself: This CDR3 is also generated by other DNA sequences in the sample. The rearrangement links TRBV6-5 to TRBJ1-2, with a possible D match to TRBD1 (6 bases). V was shortened by 0 bases and J by 5 bases, with 10 bases between the two germline ends. In germline, CDR1 is MNHEY, CDR2 SVGAGI. This CDR3 is 14 amino acids long. The CDR3 loop is CASSYSQGNYGYTF. The CDR3 DNA sequence: TGTGCCAGCAGTTACTCGCAGGGGAATTATGGCTACACCTTC.

This clone was seen just once. The chain uses TRBV6-5 and TRBJ1-3; D gene uncertain. The CDR3 spans 13 residues. Germline CDR1 is MNHEY and CDR2 is SVGAGI. V was shortened by 6 bases and J by 0 bases, with 6 bases between the two germline ends. DNA of the CDR3: TGTGCCAGCAGGAGACTCTCTGGAAACACCATATATTTT. Encoded protein: CASRRLSGNTIYF.

The gene calls are TRBV18 and TRBJ2-5; the D gene is possibly TRBD1 (6 bases). Germline V lookup: CDR1 KGHSH, CDR2 LQKENI. Trimming took 8 bases from V and 2 from J, leaving 12 bases between them. This CDR3 region has 13 residues. CDR3 DNA: TGTGCCAGCACCCCACAGGGTCAAGAGACCCAGTACTTC. This codes for CASTPQGQETQYF.

The J gene is TRBJ1-2, the V gene TRBV19, with D maybe TRBD1 (5 bases). The CDR3 extends over 15 amino acids. Germline V gene data show CDR1 as LNHDA and CDR2 as SQIVND (reference sequence). Trimming removed 1 base at V and 5 bases at J, with 14 bases between. The CDR3 sequence is CASSIGPGTAYGYTF. The DNA for the CDR3 is TGTGCCAGTAGTATAGGTCCCGGGACTGCTTATGGCTACACCTTC.

The genes are TRBV5-4 and TRBJ2-2, with D perhaps being TRBD1 or TRBD2 (5 bases each). The germline V gene encodes CDR1 SGHNT and CDR2 YYREEE (reference sequence). V gave up 4 bases and J gave up 5 bases, with 15 bases separating them. The CDR3 spans 15 residues. Written as DNA, the CDR3 is TGTGCCAGCAGCCCCCGGATCAGGGAGACCGGGGAGCTGTTTTTT. Translating gives CASSPRIRETGELFF.

The rearrangement joins TRBV6-5 to TRBJ1-3; the D gene is possibly TRBD1 (6 bases). V was trimmed by 2 bases and J by 0 bases, leaving 8 bases between them. Germline V lookup: CDR1 MNHEY, CDR2 SVGAGI. This CDR3 has 15 amino acids. The CDR3 sequence: CASSYEGGSGNTIYF. As DNA, the CDR3 is TGTGCCAGCAGTTACGAGGGGGGCTCTGGAAACACCATATATTTT.

The rearrangement links TRBV24-1 to TRBJ2-2; the D gene is possibly TRBD2 (5 bases). Trimming stripped 4 bases from V and 0 bases from J, with 11 bases between. The germline V gene encodes CDR1 KGHDR and CDR2 SFDVKD. This CDR3 contains 16 residues. The CDR3 here is CATSEERAANTGELFF. The CDR3 DNA sequence: TGTGCCACCAGTGAGGAGAGGGCAGCGAACACCGGGGAGCTGTTTTTT.

The rearrangement uses TRBV7-9 and TRBJ1-1, with D unclear. The CDR3 is 11 residues long. Looked up from germline, CDR1 is SEHNR and CDR2 is FQNEAQ (reference sequence). Trimming removed 5 bases at V and 1 base at J, with 2 bases between. CDR3 nucleotides: TGTGCCAGCAGCAGGAACACTGAAGCTTTCTTT. Translated, it gives CASSRNTEAFF. Full variable domain (missing parts from reference TRBV7-9 and TRBJ1-1): DTGVSQNPRHKITKRGQNVTFRCDPISEHNRLYWYRQTLGQGPEFLTYFQNEAQLEKSRLLSDRFSAERPKGSFSTLEIQRTEQGDSAMYLCASSRNTEAFFGQGTRLTVV.

This chain uses TRBV6-5 with TRBJ1-1, with unresolved D. Trimming removed 7 bases at V and 1 base at J, with 10 bases between. CDR3 size: 13 residues. Looked up from germline, CDR1 is MNHEY and CDR2 is SVGAGI. CDR3 loop: CASTLLGNTEAFF. Here the CDR3 DNA reads TGTGCCAGCACTTTACTAGGGAACACTGAAGCTTTCTTT.

The rearrangement joins TRBV9 to TRBJ1-5; D possibly corresponds to TRBD1 (5 bases). CDR3 length: 13 residues. Trimming stripped 0 bases from V and 5 bases from J, with 6 bases between. Looked up from germline, CDR1 is SGDLS and CDR2 is YYNGEE. CDR3: CASSVGQYQPQHF. For the CDR3, the DNA is TGTGCCAGCAGCGTAGGACAGTATCAGCCCCAGCATTTT.